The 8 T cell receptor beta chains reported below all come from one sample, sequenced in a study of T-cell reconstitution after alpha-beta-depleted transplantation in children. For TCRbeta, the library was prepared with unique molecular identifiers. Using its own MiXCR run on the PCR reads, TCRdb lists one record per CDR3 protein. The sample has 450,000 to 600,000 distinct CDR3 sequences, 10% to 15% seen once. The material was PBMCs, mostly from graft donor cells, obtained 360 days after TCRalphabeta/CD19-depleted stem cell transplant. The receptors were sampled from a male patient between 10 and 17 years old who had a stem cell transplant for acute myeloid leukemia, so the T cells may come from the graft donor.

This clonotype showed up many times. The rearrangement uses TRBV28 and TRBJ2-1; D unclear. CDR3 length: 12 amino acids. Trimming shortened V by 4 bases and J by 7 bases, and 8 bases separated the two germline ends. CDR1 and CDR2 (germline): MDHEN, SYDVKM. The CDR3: CASSSVGNEQFF. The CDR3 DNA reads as TGTGCCAGCAGTTCGGTGGGAAATGAGCAGTTCTTC.

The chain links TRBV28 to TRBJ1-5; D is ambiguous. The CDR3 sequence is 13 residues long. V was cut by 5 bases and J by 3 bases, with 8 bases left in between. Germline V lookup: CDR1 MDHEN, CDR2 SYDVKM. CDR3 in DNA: TGTGCCAGCAGTGAACTTACCAATCAGCCCCAGCATTTT. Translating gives CASSELTNQPQHF.

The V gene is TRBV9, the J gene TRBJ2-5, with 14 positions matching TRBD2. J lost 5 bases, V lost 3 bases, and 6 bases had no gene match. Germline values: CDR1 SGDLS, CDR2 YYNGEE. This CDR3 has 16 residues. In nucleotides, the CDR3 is TGTGCCAGCAGCGAGCCGGGACTAGCGGGAGTTGAGACCCAGTACTTC. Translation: CASSEPGLAGVETQYF.

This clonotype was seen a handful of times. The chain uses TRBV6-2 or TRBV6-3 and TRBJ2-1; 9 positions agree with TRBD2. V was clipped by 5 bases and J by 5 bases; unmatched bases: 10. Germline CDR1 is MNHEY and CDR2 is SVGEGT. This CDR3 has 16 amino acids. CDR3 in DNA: TGTGCCAGCAGTCTTAAGGGGGGACTAGCCCACAATGAGCAGTTCTTC. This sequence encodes CASSLKGGLAHNEQFF.

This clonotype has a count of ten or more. CDR3 DNA sequence: TGCAGTGCTAGCCCGGGGGATACGCAGTATTTT. It is translated as CSASPGDTQYF. The rearrangement joins TRBV20-1 to TRBJ2-3; D is possibly TRBD2 (5 bases). Between the trimmed V and J ends, which lost 3 bases and 6 bases, there was a span of 7 bases. This CDR3 region has 11 residues. Germline V lookup: CDR1 DFQATT, CDR2 SNEGSKA (reference sequence).

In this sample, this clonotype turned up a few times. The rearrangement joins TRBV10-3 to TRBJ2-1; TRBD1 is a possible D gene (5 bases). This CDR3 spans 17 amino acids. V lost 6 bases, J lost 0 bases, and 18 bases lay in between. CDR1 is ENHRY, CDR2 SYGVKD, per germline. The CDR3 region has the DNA TGTGCCATCAGGGACATCGTACAACCGAGCTCCTACAATGAGCAGTTCTTC. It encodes CAIRDIVQPSSYNEQFF.

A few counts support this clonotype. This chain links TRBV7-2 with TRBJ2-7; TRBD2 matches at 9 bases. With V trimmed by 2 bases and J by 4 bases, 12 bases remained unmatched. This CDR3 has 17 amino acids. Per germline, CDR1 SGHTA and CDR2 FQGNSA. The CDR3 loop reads CASSLTAVAGAGYEQYF. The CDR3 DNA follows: TGTGCCAGCAGCTTAACGGCCGTAGCGGGAGCAGGTTACGAGCAGTACTTC.

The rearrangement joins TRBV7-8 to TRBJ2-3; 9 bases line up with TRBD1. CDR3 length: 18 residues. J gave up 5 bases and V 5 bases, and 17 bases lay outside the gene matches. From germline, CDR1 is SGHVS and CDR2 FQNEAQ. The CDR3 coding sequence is TGTGCCAGCAGCGCAGCGACACGCCGGGACAGGGAGGGAGATACGCAGTATTTT. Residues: CASSAATRRDREGDTQYF.